The rows below give T cell receptor beta chains drawn from one sample of a study of naive and memory T cell subsets. Using its own MiXCR run on the UMI-ligation and nested PCR reads, TCRdb lists one record per CDR3 protein. The table records over 110,000 distinct CDR3 sequences, approximately 20% of them present only once. The sample comprised naive CD8+ T cells from blood. The receptors stem from a human donor in good health. The CDR3 runs from the conserved cysteine through the conserved F or W. D genes are given only for firm matches. Only some rows state a clone size, as once, few, many or a class for expanded clones.

>TRBJ2-7|TRBD2|few|TRBV28
CASSKLAGGIHEQYF
TGTGCCAGCAGTAAACTAGCGGGAGGAATTCACGAGCAGTACTTC
>TRBJ2-1|TRBD1|few|TRBV29-1
CSVEGGTGDYNEQFF
TGCAGCGTTGAAGGAGGGACAGGCGACTACAATGAACAGTTCTTC
>TRBJ2-1|.|.|TRBV5-6
CASSPFWGGEQFF
TGTGCCAGCAGCCCTTTCTGGGGCGGCGAGCAGTTCTTC
>TRBJ2-1|TRBD1|.|TRBV13
CASSKGANSYNEQFF
TGTGCCAGCAGTAAGGGGGCCAACTCCTACAATGAGCAGTTCTTC
>TRBJ2-1|.|.|TRBV5-5
CASSGVGGRSYNEQFF
TGTGCCAGCAGCGGGGTGGGGGGTCGCTCCTACAATGAGCAGTTCTTC
>TRBJ2-1|TRBD2|.|TRBV4-2
CASSQGLAGAKNEQFF
TGTGCCAGCAGCCAAGGGCTAGCGGGAGCGAAAAATGAGCAGTTCTTC
>TRBJ2-7|TRBD2|.|TRBV6-5
CASSYSVYKREDSYEQYF
TGTGCCAGCAGTTACTCCGTGTATAAGCGGGAGGACAGCTACGAGCAGTACTTC
>TRBJ1-5|.|few|TRBV13
CASSLPGPNQPQHF
TGTGCCAGCAGCTTACCAGGCCCCAATCAGCCCCAGCATTTT
>TRBJ2-1|TRBD2|.|TRBV12-3/TRBV12-4
CASSFPGTSGRSRANEQFF
TGTGCCAGCAGTTTTCCCGGGACTAGCGGGAGGAGTAGAGCTAATGAGCAGTTCTTC
>TRBJ2-7|.|.|TRBV27
CASMGYSYEQYF
TGTGCCAGCATGGGCTATTCCTACGAGCAGTACTTC
>TRBJ2-7|TRBD2|.|TRBV7-9
CASTPPGDYLLGEQYF
TGTGCCAGCACCCCCCCCGGGGACTATCTCCTTGGGGAGCAGTACTTC
>TRBJ2-1|TRBD2|few|TRBV28
CASDRGLYNEQFF
TGTGCCAGTGACCGGGGACTATACAATGAGCAGTTCTTC
>TRBJ2-5|TRBD2|.|TRBV7-2
CASSAGTSGPQETQYF
TGTGCCAGCAGCGCCGGGACTAGCGGGCCTCAAGAGACCCAGTACTTC
>TRBJ2-1|TRBD2|.|TRBV28
CASNLAGGLNEQFF
TGTGCCAGCAACCTAGCGGGAGGGTTGAATGAGCAGTTCTTC
>TRBJ2-3|.|.|TRBV6-5
CASSYGRGLGDTQYF
TGTGCCAGCAGTTATGGACGAGGTTTGGGGGATACGCAGTATTTT
>TRBJ2-3|.|.|TRBV5-6
CASSLATDFNTDTQYF
TGTGCCAGCAGCTTGGCCACGGACTTTAACACAGATACGCAGTATTTT
>TRBJ2-7|TRBD2|.|TRBV28
CASSPGLEGYEQYF
TGTGCCAGCAGTCCCGGACTAGAAGGGTACGAGCAGTACTTC
>TRBJ2-3|TRBD1|.|TRBV29-1
CSVELLELGQGAKDTQYF
TGCAGCGTTGAACTGTTGGAGTTAGGACAGGGGGCCAAAGATACGCAGTATTTT
>TRBJ2-6|.|few|TRBV2
CASSERGISGANVLTF
TGTGCCAGCAGTGAACGCGGTATCTCTGGGGCCAACGTCCTGACTTTC
>TRBJ1-2|.|.|TRBV20-1
CSAGKVGTDYGYTF
TGCAGTGCTGGGAAAGTAGGGACTGACTATGGCTACACCTTC
>TRBJ2-3|TRBD2|few|TRBV25-1
CASRLSGSAQYF
TGTGCCAGCAGGCTGAGCGGGAGTGCGCAGTATTTT
>TRBJ2-1|.|.|TRBV15
CATSRDALTNSYNEQFF
TGTGCCACCAGCAGAGATGCTTTAACAAACTCCTACAATGAGCAGTTCTTC
>TRBJ1-4|.|few|TRBV5-5
CASSLPGERFEKLFF
TGTGCCAGCAGCTTGCCAGGGGAGAGGTTTGAAAAACTGTTTTTT
>TRBJ2-1|TRBD2|.|TRBV7-9
CASSPRTSGDPYNEQFF
TGTGCCAGCAGCCCTCGGACTAGCGGGGACCCCTACAATGAGCAGTTCTTC
>TRBJ1-5|.|few|TRBV30
CAWSVRKEGFGNQPQHF
TGTGCCTGGAGTGTACGTAAGGAGGGCTTTGGCAATCAGCCCCAGCATTTT
>TRBJ2-5|.|.|TRBV12-3/TRBV12-4
CASSPRERSSDQETQYF
TGTGCCAGCAGCCCCAGGGAGCGGAGTAGCGATCAAGAGACCCAGTACTTC
>TRBJ1-1|.|few|TRBV27
CASSLRGLGQTSLSNTEAFF
TGTGCCAGCAGTTTAAGAGGGCTAGGGCAGACCAGCCTATCGAACACTGAAGCTTTCTTT
>TRBJ1-1|.|few|TRBV6-5
CASSYVESVTEAFF
TGTGCCAGCAGTTACGTGGAGTCAGTCACTGAAGCTTTCTTT
>TRBJ2-7|TRBD1|.|TRBV30
CARGQGTRRQYF
TGTGCCCGAGGACAGGGGACGCGTCGGCAGTACTTC
>TRBJ1-2|.|few|TRBV12-3/TRBV12-4
CASSLGVGYGYTF
TGTGCCAGCAGCTTAGGGGTGGGCTATGGCTACACCTTC
>TRBJ2-2|TRBD1|few|TRBV24-1
CATTRQGSSGELFF
TGTGCCACCACTCGACAGGGCAGTTCGGGGGAGCTGTTTTTT
>TRBJ1-5|.|.|TRBV6-6
CASIGEGNQPQHF
TGTGCCAGCATCGGGGAAGGAAATCAGCCCCAGCATTTT
>TRBJ2-3|TRBD1|few|TRBV6-6
CASRFTGGWGDTQYF
TGTGCCAGCAGGTTTACAGGGGGCTGGGGAGATACGCAGTATTTT
>TRBJ1-6|.|.|TRBV20-1
CSAEDRVSSYNSPLHF
TGCAGTGCCGAGGATCGGGTTAGCTCCTATAATTCACCCCTCCACTTT
>TRBJ2-7|.|.|TRBV28
CASSPDLNPPGVRSPYEQYF
TGTGCCAGCAGTCCCGACCTAAACCCACCAGGGGTCCGGAGTCCCTACGAGCAGTACTTC
>TRBJ2-2|.|.|TRBV29-1
CSVEGATNTGELLF
TGCAGCGTTGAGGGGGCCACGAACACCGGGGAGCTGCTTTTT
>TRBJ2-1|TRBD1|.|TRBV5-1
CASSLVGQGRNEQFF
TGCGCCAGCAGCCTGGTAGGACAGGGGCGGAATGAGCAGTTCTTC
>TRBJ2-1|.|.|TRBV6-5
CASSYFFQGFWSDEQFF
TGTGCCAGCAGTTACTTTTTCCAGGGGTTTTGGTCCGATGAGCAGTTCTTC
>TRBJ2-3|.|.|TRBV7-6
CASSLRPRAQGYTDTQYF
TGTGCCAGCAGCTTACGCCCCCGGGCCCAAGGCTACACAGATACGCAGTATTTT
>TRBJ1-1|.|.|TRBV21-1
CASSFRALVEASEAFF
TGTGCCAGCAGCTTCCGGGCTCTGGTAGAGGCGTCTGAAGCTTTCTTT
>TRBJ2-3|.|.|TRBV28
CASSLLGGPTSDTQYF
TGTGCCAGCAGTTTATTAGGGGGACCCACGTCAGATACGCAGTATTTT
>TRBJ2-5|.|.|TRBV27
CASSDQKTGLETQYF
TGTGCCAGCAGCGACCAGAAAACAGGGCTGGAGACCCAGTACTTC
>TRBJ2-1|.|few|TRBV29-1
CSHNEPSYGPNEQFF
TGCAGCCATAATGAGCCTAGCTACGGTCCCAATGAGCAGTTCTTC
>TRBJ2-1|TRBD2|.|TRBV28
CASSPTGGLNEQFF
TGTGCCAGCAGTCCGACGGGAGGGCTCAATGAGCAGTTCTTC
>TRBJ2-1|.|few|TRBV2
CAIQRRDDYNEQFF
TGTGCCATCCAAAGGAGGGACGACTACAATGAGCAGTTCTTC
>TRBJ2-3|TRBD2|few|TRBV6-5
CASSSRGLAVTSTDTQYF
TGTGCCAGCAGTTCCCGCGGACTAGCGGTTACTAGCACAGATACGCAGTATTTT
>TRBJ2-4|TRBD2|few|TRBV15
CATSRAPPGLKNIQYF
TGTGCCACCAGCAGAGCCCCCCCGGGACTAAAAAACATTCAGTACTTC
>TRBJ2-7|TRBD2|few|TRBV6-2/TRBV6-3
CASSTPSSGRTYEQYF
TGTGCCAGCAGTACACCCTCCAGCGGGAGGACCTACGAGCAGTACTTC
>TRBJ2-1|.|.|TRBV28
CASSFGGGGLYNEQFF
TGTGCCAGCAGTTTCGGCGGCGGGGGCCTCTACAATGAGCAGTTCTTC
>TRBJ1-3|.|.|TRBV29-1
CSVWTTSGNTIYF
TGCAGCGTTTGGACCACCTCTGGAAACACCATATATTTT
>TRBJ1-5|.|.|TRBV19
CASSIIWEGSQPQHF
TGTGCCAGTAGTATTATTTGGGAGGGATCCCAGCCCCAGCATTTT
>TRBJ2-1|.|.|TRBV9
CASAPGEFNEQFF
TGTGCCAGTGCCCCGGGAGAATTCAATGAGCAGTTCTTC
>TRBJ2-3|.|many|TRBV3-1
CASSQGGVSLSTDTQYF
TGTGCCAGCAGCCAAGGAGGAGTCAGCCTCAGCACAGATACGCAGTATTTT
>TRBJ2-3|TRBD1|few|TRBV14
CASSPVPGQGASTDTQYF
TGTGCCAGCAGCCCCGTCCCGGGACAGGGGGCTAGCACAGATACGCAGTATTTT
>TRBJ2-2|.|few|TRBV13
CASTLNTGELFF
TGTGCCAGCACCCTGAACACCGGGGAGCTGTTTTTT